The 5 T cell receptor beta chains given below trace back to one sample, sequenced in a study of T cells in Graves' hyperthyroidism and ophthalmopathy. RNA transcripts served as the template for amplifying TCR beta CDR3 regions. Primed by the HTBI set, a first-round RT-PCR was run on the TCR CDR3. TCRdb used MiXCR to reprocess the multiplex PCR reads, holding one entry per CDR3 protein. This sample has approximately 380,000 distinct CDR3 sequences, with around a sixth found just once. The specimen was blood. Receptors originate from a man between 18 and 35 years old with Graves' ophthalmopathy.

The V gene is TRBV9, the J gene TRBJ2-3; 7 bases align to TRBD2. The CDR3 sequence is 16 residues long. Losses at the gene ends were 3 bases for V and 1 base for J; bases not matched to a gene: 8. Germline CDR1 reads SGDLS; CDR2 reads YYNGEE. This chain's CDR3 is CASSGLAAIGTDTQYF. In DNA, the CDR3 is TGTGCCAGCAGCGGACTAGCTGCGATAGGCACAGATACGCAGTATTTT.

Many counts were recorded for this clonotype. This rearrangement joins TRBV2 to TRBJ2-2; the D gene is possibly TRBD2 (5 bases). V shed 7 bases and J shed 4 bases, with 16 bases lying between them. The CDR3 has 15 amino acids. CDR1 and CDR2 from the germline V gene are SNHLY and FYNNEI. CDR3 in DNA: TGTGCCAGCACAAGACTACCGACGAGCACCGGGGAGCTGTTTTTT. It translates to CASTRLPTSTGELFF.

This clonotype was seen many times. J is TRBJ2-5 and V is TRBV11-1; D remains unclear. With 1 base removed from V and 3 bases from J, the gap between germline ends came to 6 bases. The CDR3 is 13 amino acids. Germline V lookup: CDR1 SGHAT, CDR2 FQDESV (reference sequence). The CDR3, as DNA: TGTGCCAGCAGCTTAGGGTCGGAAGAGACCCAGTACTTC. Translated, it gives CASSLGSEETQYF.

This clonotype was counted many times. The chain uses TRBV3-1 and TRBJ2-1; 7 nucleotides align to TRBD1. The germline gives CDR1 LGHDT, CDR2 YNNKEL (reference sequence). V shed 1 base and J 5 bases; nucleotides not matched to a gene: 2. CDR3 length equals 14 residues. The DNA of the CDR3 is TGTGCCAGCAGCCAAGCGGGACAGAACAATGAGCAGTTCTTC. It codes for CASSQAGQNNEQFF.

J is TRBJ2-1 and V is TRBV7-6, with 9 positions matching TRBD2. V was clipped by 5 bases and J by 9 bases; unmatched bases: 14. The germline CDR1 and CDR2 sequences are SGHVS and FNYEAQ. The CDR3 has 16 residues. The CDR3 sequence: CASSPAVAGGWGEQFF. The CDR3 coding sequence is TGTGCCAGCAGCCCGGCGGTCGCGGGGGGGTGGGGTGAGCAGTTCTTC.